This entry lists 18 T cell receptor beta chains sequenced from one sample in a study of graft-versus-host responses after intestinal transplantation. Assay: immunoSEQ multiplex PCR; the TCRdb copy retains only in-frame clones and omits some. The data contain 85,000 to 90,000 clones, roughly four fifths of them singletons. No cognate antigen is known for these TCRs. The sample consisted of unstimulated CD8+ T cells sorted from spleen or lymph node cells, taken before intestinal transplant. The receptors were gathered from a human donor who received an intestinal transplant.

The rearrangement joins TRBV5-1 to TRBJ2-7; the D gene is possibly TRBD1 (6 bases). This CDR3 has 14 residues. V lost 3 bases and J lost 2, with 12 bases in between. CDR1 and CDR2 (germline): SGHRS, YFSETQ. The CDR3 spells CASSSRGPTYEQYF. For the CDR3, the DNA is TGCGCCAGCAGCTCCAGGGGTCCTACCTACGAGCAGTACTTC.

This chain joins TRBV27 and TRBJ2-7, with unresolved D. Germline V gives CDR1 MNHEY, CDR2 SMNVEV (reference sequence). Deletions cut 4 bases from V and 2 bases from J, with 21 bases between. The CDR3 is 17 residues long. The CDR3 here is CASSSPVDGSNPYEQYF. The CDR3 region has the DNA TGTGCCAGCAGTTCCCCGGTGGACGGATCGAACCCCTACGAGCAGTACTTC.

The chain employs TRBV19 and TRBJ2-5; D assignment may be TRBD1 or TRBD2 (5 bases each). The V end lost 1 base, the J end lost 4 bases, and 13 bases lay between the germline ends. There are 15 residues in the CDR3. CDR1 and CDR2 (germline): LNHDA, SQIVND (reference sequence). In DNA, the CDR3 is TGTGCCAGTAGTATAGGTAGAGGGGTTCCAGAGACCCAGTACTTC. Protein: CASSIGRGVPETQYF.

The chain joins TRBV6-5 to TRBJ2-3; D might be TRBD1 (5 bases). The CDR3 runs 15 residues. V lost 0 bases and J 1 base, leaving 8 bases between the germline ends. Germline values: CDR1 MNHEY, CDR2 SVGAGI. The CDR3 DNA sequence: TGTGCCAGCAGTTACTCGAAACAGGGCACAGATACGCAGTATTTT. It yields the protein CASSYSKQGTDTQYF.

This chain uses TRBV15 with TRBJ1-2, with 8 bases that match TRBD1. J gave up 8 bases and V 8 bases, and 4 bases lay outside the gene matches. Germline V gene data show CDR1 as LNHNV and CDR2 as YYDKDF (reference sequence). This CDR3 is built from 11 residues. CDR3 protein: CATRTGGGYTF. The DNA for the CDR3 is TGTGCCACCCGAACAGGGGGAGGCTACACCTTC.

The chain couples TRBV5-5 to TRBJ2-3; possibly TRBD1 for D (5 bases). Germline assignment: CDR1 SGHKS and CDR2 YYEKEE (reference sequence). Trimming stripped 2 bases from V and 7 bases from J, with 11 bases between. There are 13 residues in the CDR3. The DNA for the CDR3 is TGTGCCAGCAGCTTAATTTCGGACAATACGCAGTATTTT. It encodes CASSLISDNTQYF.

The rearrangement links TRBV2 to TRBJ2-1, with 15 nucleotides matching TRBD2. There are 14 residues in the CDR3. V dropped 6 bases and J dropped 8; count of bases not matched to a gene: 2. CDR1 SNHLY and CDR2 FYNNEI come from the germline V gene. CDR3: CASSGLAGGYEQFF. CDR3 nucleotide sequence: TGTGCCAGCAGCGGACTAGCGGGAGGGTATGAGCAGTTCTTC. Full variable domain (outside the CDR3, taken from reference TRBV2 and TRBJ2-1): EPEVTQTPSHQVTQMGQEVILRCVPISNHLYFYWYRQILGQKVEFLVSFYNNEISEKSEIFDDQFSVERPDGSNFTLKIRSTKLEDSAMYFCASSGLAGGYEQFFGPGTRLTVL.

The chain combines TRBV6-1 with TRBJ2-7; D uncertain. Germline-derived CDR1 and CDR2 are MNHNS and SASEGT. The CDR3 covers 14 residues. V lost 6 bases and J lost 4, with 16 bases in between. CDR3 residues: CASSHRHEEYEQYF. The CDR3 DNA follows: TGTGCCAGCAGCCACCGACACGAAGAATACGAGCAGTACTTC.

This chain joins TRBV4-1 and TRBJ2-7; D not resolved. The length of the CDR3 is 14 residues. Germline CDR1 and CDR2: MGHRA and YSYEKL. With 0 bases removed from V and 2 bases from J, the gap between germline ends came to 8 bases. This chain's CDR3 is CASSQEPDTYEQYF. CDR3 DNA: TGCGCCAGCAGCCAAGAACCAGATACCTACGAGCAGTACTTC.

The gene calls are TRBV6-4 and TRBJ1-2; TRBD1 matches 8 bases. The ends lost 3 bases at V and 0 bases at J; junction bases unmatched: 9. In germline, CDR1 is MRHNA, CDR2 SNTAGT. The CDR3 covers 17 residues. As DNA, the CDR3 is TGTGCCAGCAGTGAAGTTTTCAGGGGGCCGGCTAACTATGGCTACACCTTC. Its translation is CASSEVFRGPANYGYTF.

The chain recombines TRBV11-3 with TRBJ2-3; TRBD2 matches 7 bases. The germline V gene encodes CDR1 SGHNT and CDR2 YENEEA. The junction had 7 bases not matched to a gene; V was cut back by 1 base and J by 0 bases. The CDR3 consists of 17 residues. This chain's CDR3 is CASSLAASGPSTDTQYF. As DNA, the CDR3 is TGTGCCAGCAGCTTAGCTGCTAGCGGTCCTAGCACAGATACGCAGTATTTT.

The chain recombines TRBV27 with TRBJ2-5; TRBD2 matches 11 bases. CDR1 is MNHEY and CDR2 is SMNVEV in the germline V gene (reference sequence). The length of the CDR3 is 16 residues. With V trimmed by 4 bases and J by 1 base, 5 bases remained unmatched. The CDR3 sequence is CASSSRTSGFQETQYF. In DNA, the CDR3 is TGTGCCAGCAGTTCCCGGACTAGCGGGTTCCAAGAGACCCAGTACTTC.

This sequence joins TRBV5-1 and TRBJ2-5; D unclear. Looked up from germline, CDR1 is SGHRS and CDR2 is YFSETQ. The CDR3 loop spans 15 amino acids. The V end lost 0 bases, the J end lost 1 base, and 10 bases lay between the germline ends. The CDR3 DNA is TGCGCCAGCAGCTTGGACGGGTTTCTCCAAGAGACCCAGTACTTC. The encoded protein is CASSLDGFLQETQYF.

In DNA, the CDR3 is TGTGCCAGCAGTCCCGGACAGGCAAGGGCCTATAATTCACCCCTCCACTTT. This sequence encodes CASSPGQARAYNSPLHF. The J gene is TRBJ1-6, the V gene TRBV27, with 7 bases lining up with TRBD1. The trim removed 5 bases at V and 2 bases at J, leaving 9 bases unmatched. The CDR3 contains 17 residues. Germline-derived CDR1 and CDR2 are MNHEY and SMNVEV (reference sequence).

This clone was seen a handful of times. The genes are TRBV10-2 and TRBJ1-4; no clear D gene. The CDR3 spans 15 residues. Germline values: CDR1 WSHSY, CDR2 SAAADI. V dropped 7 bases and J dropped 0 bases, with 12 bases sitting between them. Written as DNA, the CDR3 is TGCGCCAGCATGGCGGCCTTTTCAACTAATGAAAAACTGTTTTTT. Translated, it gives CASMAAFSTNEKLFF.

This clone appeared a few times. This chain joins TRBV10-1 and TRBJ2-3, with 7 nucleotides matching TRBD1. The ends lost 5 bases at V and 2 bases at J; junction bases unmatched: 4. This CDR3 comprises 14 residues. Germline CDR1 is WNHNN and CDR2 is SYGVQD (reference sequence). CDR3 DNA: TGCGCCAGCAGTATAGGGACAGCCACAGATACGCAGTATTTT. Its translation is CASSIGTATDTQYF.

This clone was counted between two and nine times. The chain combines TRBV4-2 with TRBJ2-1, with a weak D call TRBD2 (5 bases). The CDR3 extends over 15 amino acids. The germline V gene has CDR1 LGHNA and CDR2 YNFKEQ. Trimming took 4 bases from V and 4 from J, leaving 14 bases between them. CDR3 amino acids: CASSPRTGKYNEQFF. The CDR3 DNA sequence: TGTGCCAGCAGCCCAAGGACGGGGAAATACAATGAGCAGTTCTTC.

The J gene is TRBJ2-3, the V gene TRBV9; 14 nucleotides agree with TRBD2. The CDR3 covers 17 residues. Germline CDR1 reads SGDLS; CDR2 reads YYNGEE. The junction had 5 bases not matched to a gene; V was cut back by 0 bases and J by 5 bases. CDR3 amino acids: CASSVGRLAGGRDTQYF. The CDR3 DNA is TGTGCCAGCAGCGTAGGCCGACTAGCGGGGGGGCGAGATACGCAGTATTTT.